A single sample is the source of the 7 T cell receptor beta chains below, sequenced in a study of cytomegalovirus exposure and HLA in healthy donors. Both 60 Vbeta primers and 13 Jbeta primers went into the PCR. Assay: immunoSEQ multiplex PCR; the TCRdb copy retains only in-frame clones and omits some. This table holds some 170,000 clones, around four fifths found once. Sequenced sample: PBMCs. All receptors come from a girl aged 2 to 10 in good health and CMV-seropositive.

The chain employs TRBV6-6 and TRBJ2-7; 12 nucleotides align to TRBD1. The V gene's germline CDR1 is MNHNY and CDR2 SVGAGI (reference sequence). Unmatched junction bases numbered 3, after V lost 4 bases and J lost 5 bases. The CDR3 length is 14 residues. CDR3 protein: CASSFGTGGNEQYF. The CDR3 coding sequence is TGTGCCAGCAGTTTCGGGACAGGGGGCAACGAGCAGTACTTC.

The V and J genes are TRBV6-1 and TRBJ1-2; no clear D. Germline CDR1 is MNHNS and CDR2 is SASEGT. The CDR3 covers 13 residues. Deletions cut 3 bases from V and 2 bases from J, with 7 bases between. DNA of the CDR3: TGTGCCAGCAGTGAGGGCGAAAACTATGGCTACACCTTC. Amino acids: CASSEGENYGYTF.

V and J are TRBV6-5 and TRBJ1-4, with D tentatively TRBD1 (5 bases). CDR1 is MNHEY and CDR2 is SVGAGI in the germline V gene. V lost 2 bases and J lost 5, with 9 bases in between. The CDR3 contains 14 residues. The CDR3 bases are TGTGCCAGCAGTTACCGGGCAGGGAATGAAAAACTGTTTTTT. Its protein product is CASSYRAGNEKLFF.

J is TRBJ2-5 and V is TRBV18; D is undetermined. Per the germline V gene, CDR1 is KGHSH and CDR2 is LQKENI. The V end lost 6 bases, the J end lost 0 bases, and 5 bases lay between the germline ends. The length of the CDR3 is 12 residues. The DNA for the CDR3 is TGTGCCAGCTCCCTGTACCAAGAGACCCAGTACTTC. This sequence encodes CASSLYQETQYF.

This clone came up a few times. This chain uses TRBV6-1 with TRBJ2-7; TRBD1 aligns across 7 bases. The CDR3 spans 14 residues. CDR1 is MNHNS, CDR2 SASEGT, per germline. V shed 8 bases, J shed 7 bases, and the junction held 14 bases outside the gene matches. CDR3 DNA sequence: TGTGCCAGCCGATCGACAGGGTCCCGGTGGGAGCAGTACTTC. Translated, it gives CASRSTGSRWEQYF.

The rearrangement joins TRBV2 to TRBJ2-1; D gene uncertain. V was shortened by 6 bases and J by 8 bases, with 11 bases between the two germline ends. Germline values: CDR1 SNHLY, CDR2 FYNNEI. There are 12 residues in the CDR3. DNA for the CDR3: TGTGCCAGCAGATCTCTAGAGGATGAGCAGTTCTTC. This translates into CASRSLEDEQFF.

The rearrangement uses TRBV19 and TRBJ2-1; 8 bases map to TRBD2. The CDR3 sequence is 15 residues long. J lost 2 bases, V lost 5 bases, and 5 bases had no gene match. Germline assignment: CDR1 LNHDA and CDR2 SQIVND (reference sequence). The CDR3 sequence: CASSVVAGTYNEQFF. The CDR3 DNA follows: TGTGCCAGTAGTGTCGTAGCGGGGACCTACAATGAGCAGTTCTTC. Filled out from reference TRBV19 and TRBJ2-1, the complete variable domain reads DGGITQSPKYLFRKEGQNVTLSCEQNLNHDAMYWYRQDPGQGLRLIYYSQIVNDFQKGDIAEGYSVSREKKESFPLTVTSAQKNPTAFYLCASSVVAGTYNEQFFGPGTRLTVL.